This is a list of T cell receptor beta chains from one sample in a study of blood T cell repertoires in COVID-19. Libraries were prepared by immunoSEQ multiplex PCR; TCRdb keeps only in-frame clonotypes and omits some of them. Here the sample spans roughly 150,000 clones, roughly nine tenths being singletons. Source material: peripheral blood. The receptor source for this set is a woman in her 70s with acute or convalescent COVID-19. The CDR3 runs from the conserved cysteine through the conserved F or W. The D gene is left open where the match is weak. Size is omitted from some rows. Given values are once, few, many or a class for expanded clones.

abundance: once
j_gene: TRBJ2-1
d_gene: -
v_gene: TRBV12-3/TRBV12-4
CDR3nt: TGTGCCAGCAGTTGGGGAGGAGACAATGAGCAGTTCTTC
CDR3aa: CASSWGGDNEQFF

abundance: -
j_gene: TRBJ1-1
d_gene: -
v_gene: TRBV7-9
CDR3nt: TGTGCCAGCAGCCCGGACGGACTAGGAACGACTGAAGCTTTCTTT
CDR3aa: CASSPDGLGTTEAFF

abundance: -
j_gene: TRBJ2-1
d_gene: TRBD2
v_gene: TRBV4-2
CDR3nt: TGTGCCAGCAGCCCAGTGGGCGGGACTAGCGTCTATGAGCAGTTCTTC
CDR3aa: CASSPVGGTSVYEQFF

abundance: once
j_gene: TRBJ2-7
d_gene: -
v_gene: TRBV18
CDR3nt: TGTGCCAGCTCGTCAACAGGGCCTCCTTACGAGCAGTACTTC
CDR3aa: CASSSTGPPYEQYF

abundance: -
j_gene: TRBJ1-1
d_gene: TRBD1
v_gene: TRBV7-2
CDR3nt: TGTGCCAGCAGCCTACGACAGGGCCCAAACACTGAAGCTTTCTTT
CDR3aa: CASSLRQGPNTEAFF

abundance: once
j_gene: TRBJ1-1
d_gene: -
v_gene: TRBV7-8
CDR3nt: TGTGCCAGCAGCTTAGTCCCGGGGGTTAACACTGAAGCTTTCTTT
CDR3aa: CASSLVPGVNTEAFF

abundance: once
j_gene: TRBJ1-2
d_gene: TRBD1
v_gene: TRBV4-1
CDR3nt: TGCGCCAGCAGCCCACGGACCGGGACAGAAGCTTCTAACTATGGCTACACCTTC
CDR3aa: CASSPRTGTEASNYGYTF

abundance: -
j_gene: TRBJ2-2
d_gene: -
v_gene: TRBV5-8
CDR3nt: TGTGCCAGCAGCTTGTTAGGGGACACCGGGGAGCTGTTTTTT
CDR3aa: CASSLLGDTGELFF

abundance: -
j_gene: TRBJ1-4
d_gene: -
v_gene: TRBV5-1
CDR3nt: TGCGCCAGCAGCTTGGGGGAATGGAGGGATAGAGAAAAACTGTTTTTT
CDR3aa: CASSLGEWRDREKLFF

abundance: -
j_gene: TRBJ1-6
d_gene: -
v_gene: TRBV4-2
CDR3nt: TGTGCCAGCAGCCAGGAACTAGCGTTCTCACCCCTCCACTTT
CDR3aa: CASSQELAFSPLHF

abundance: -
j_gene: TRBJ1-2
d_gene: TRBD1
v_gene: TRBV7-9
CDR3nt: TGTGCCAGCAGCCACGGACAGGAACGAGCTAACTATGGCTACACCTTC
CDR3aa: CASSHGQERANYGYTF

abundance: -
j_gene: TRBJ2-5
d_gene: -
v_gene: TRBV9
CDR3nt: TGTGCCAGCAGCGTAGCGGGTGGCCCCTGGGAGACCCAGTACTTC
CDR3aa: CASSVAGGPWETQYF

abundance: -
j_gene: TRBJ2-3
d_gene: TRBD2
v_gene: TRBV11-2
CDR3nt: TGTGCCAGCAGCCCCGGGGGGTTCACAGATACGCAGTATTTT
CDR3aa: CASSPGGFTDTQYF

abundance: -
j_gene: TRBJ2-2
d_gene: -
v_gene: TRBV5-1
CDR3nt: TGCGCCAGCAGCTCCTTGGCGGGGTCCGGGGAGCTGTTTTTT
CDR3aa: CASSSLAGSGELFF

abundance: -
j_gene: TRBJ2-3
d_gene: TRBD2
v_gene: TRBV4-1
CDR3nt: TGCGCCAGCAGCCAAGCAGCCGGGGGGGCGGCAGATACGCAGTATTTT
CDR3aa: CASSQAAGGAADTQYF

abundance: -
j_gene: TRBJ1-1
d_gene: -
v_gene: TRBV4-2
CDR3nt: TGTGCCAGCAGCCTGGATCTAGGGGGACGCACTTTGAACACTGAAGCTTTCTTT
CDR3aa: CASSLDLGGRTLNTEAFF

abundance: -
j_gene: TRBJ2-3
d_gene: -
v_gene: TRBV5-4
CDR3nt: TGTGCCAGCAGCTTGGCCAGGGCCTCTACATCTCCCACAGATACGCAGTATTTT
CDR3aa: CASSLARASTSPTDTQYF

abundance: -
j_gene: TRBJ2-4
d_gene: -
v_gene: TRBV18
CDR3nt: TGTGCCAGCTCTCGGACAGATGTTTCAAGGCCGAACTTC
CDR3aa: CASSRTDVSRPNF

abundance: -
j_gene: TRBJ2-7
d_gene: TRBD2
v_gene: TRBV19
CDR3nt: TGTGCCAGTAGTATGGAACCCCCCGGGACTAGCGGGGCGTTCGAGCAGTACTTC
CDR3aa: CASSMEPPGTSGAFEQYF

abundance: -
j_gene: TRBJ1-5
d_gene: TRBD1
v_gene: TRBV28
CDR3nt: TGTGCCACGAGAGGAGGACAGGTAGGCAATCAGCCCCAGCATTTT
CDR3aa: CATRGGQVGNQPQHF

abundance: once
j_gene: TRBJ2-7
d_gene: TRBD1
v_gene: TRBV6-2/TRBV6-3
CDR3nt: TGTGCCAGCAGTTACTTCGGACAGGGGGCGTACGAGCAGTACTTC
CDR3aa: CASSYFGQGAYEQYF

abundance: few
j_gene: TRBJ1-1
d_gene: -
v_gene: TRBV30
CDR3nt: TGTGCCTGGGCTAAGGGGGTGGACACTGAAGCTTTCTTT
CDR3aa: CAWAKGVDTEAFF

abundance: once
j_gene: TRBJ2-5
d_gene: TRBD1
v_gene: TRBV5-1
CDR3nt: TGCGCCAGCAGCTCCGGGACAGGGGGATTCGAGACCCAGTACTTC
CDR3aa: CASSSGTGGFETQYF

abundance: few
j_gene: TRBJ1-2
d_gene: TRBD1
v_gene: TRBV7-9
CDR3nt: TGTGCCAGCAGCTTAGCGGGACAGGGAGGTGGCTACACCTTC
CDR3aa: CASSLAGQGGGYTF

abundance: -
j_gene: TRBJ1-5
d_gene: TRBD1
v_gene: TRBV25-1
CDR3nt: TGTGCCAGCAGGGGGCCAGGGGGCGGAGATGGCAATCAGCCCCAGCATTTT
CDR3aa: CASRGPGGGDGNQPQHF

abundance: -
j_gene: TRBJ2-2
d_gene: -
v_gene: TRBV7-2
CDR3nt: TGTGCCAGCGACCATCGCGGCGGGGTCACCGGGGAGCTGTTTTTT
CDR3aa: CASDHRGGVTGELFF

abundance: -
j_gene: TRBJ1-2
d_gene: TRBD1
v_gene: TRBV28
CDR3nt: TGTGCCAGCAGGTCTGGGGGGACAGGGGTCCGGAATGGCTACACCTTC
CDR3aa: CASRSGGTGVRNGYTF

abundance: -
j_gene: TRBJ1-6
d_gene: TRBD1
v_gene: TRBV28
CDR3nt: TGTGCCAGCCGAACGTCCGGGACAGGGTTTTTACCCCTCCACTTT
CDR3aa: CASRTSGTGFLPLHF

abundance: -
j_gene: TRBJ1-2
d_gene: -
v_gene: TRBV6-6
CDR3nt: TGTGCCAGCACCCGGGGAGGGGCCAACTATGGCTACACCTTC
CDR3aa: CASTRGGANYGYTF

abundance: -
j_gene: TRBJ2-5
d_gene: TRBD2
v_gene: TRBV6-2/TRBV6-3
CDR3nt: TGTGCCAGCAGTTACGACCCTAGCGGGGGCCACTTCGCCGGGGAGACCCAGTACTTC
CDR3aa: CASSYDPSGGHFAGETQYF

abundance: -
j_gene: TRBJ1-2
d_gene: TRBD1
v_gene: TRBV6-1
CDR3nt: TGTGCCAGCAGTGAAGTCGGGACAGGGGGCTATGGCTACACCTTC
CDR3aa: CASSEVGTGGYGYTF

abundance: few
j_gene: TRBJ1-5
d_gene: TRBD1
v_gene: TRBV27
CDR3nt: TGTGCCAGCAGTTTCGGCAGGGGGCAGCCCCAGCATTTT
CDR3aa: CASSFGRGQPQHF

abundance: -
j_gene: TRBJ1-2
d_gene: -
v_gene: TRBV7-8
CDR3nt: TGTGCCAGCAGCCGGACAGAGAACTATGGCTACACCTTC
CDR3aa: CASSRTENYGYTF

abundance: -
j_gene: TRBJ2-1
d_gene: TRBD2
v_gene: TRBV19
CDR3nt: TGTGCCAGTAGTCTCCGGACTAGCGTGAATGAGCAGTTCTTC
CDR3aa: CASSLRTSVNEQFF

abundance: -
j_gene: TRBJ1-1
d_gene: TRBD1
v_gene: TRBV29-1
CDR3nt: TGCAGCGTCGGACAGGGTTCGGCTGAAGCTTTCTTT
CDR3aa: CSVGQGSAEAFF

abundance: -
j_gene: TRBJ1-2
d_gene: TRBD1
v_gene: TRBV28
CDR3nt: TGTGCCAGCAGTTCCAGGGGGCTGACGGGCTACACCTTC
CDR3aa: CASSSRGLTGYTF

abundance: -
j_gene: TRBJ1-2
d_gene: TRBD1
v_gene: TRBV29-1
CDR3nt: TGCAGCGTTAAACAGGGGGCGGGATATGGCTACACCTTC
CDR3aa: CSVKQGAGYGYTF

abundance: -
j_gene: TRBJ2-1
d_gene: TRBD1
v_gene: TRBV9
CDR3nt: TGTGCCAGCAGCGTAGGATTGGGACAGGGTAGGAATGAGCAGTTCTTC
CDR3aa: CASSVGLGQGRNEQFF

abundance: -
j_gene: TRBJ2-2
d_gene: TRBD1
v_gene: TRBV28
CDR3nt: TGTGCCAGCACCGATGGAGGGACAGGGGTAAACGGGGAGCTGTTTTTT
CDR3aa: CASTDGGTGVNGELFF

abundance: -
j_gene: TRBJ2-3
d_gene: -
v_gene: TRBV7-2
CDR3nt: TGTGCCAGCAGCTCTTACTTTAGAATCCTAGATACGCAGTATTTT
CDR3aa: CASSSYFRILDTQYF

abundance: -
j_gene: TRBJ1-3
d_gene: -
v_gene: TRBV27
CDR3nt: TGTGCCAGCAGTTTAGGAGGTTCTGGAAACACCATATATTTT
CDR3aa: CASSLGGSGNTIYF

abundance: -
j_gene: TRBJ2-7
d_gene: TRBD2
v_gene: TRBV6-2/TRBV6-3
CDR3nt: TGTGCCAGCAGTTACGGGACTAGCTGGGAGCAGTACTTC
CDR3aa: CASSYGTSWEQYF

abundance: -
j_gene: TRBJ1-5
d_gene: TRBD1
v_gene: TRBV7-2
CDR3nt: TGTGCCAGCAGCTTAGGGGGGGGACAGGGGGCCCTGCCCCAGCATTTT
CDR3aa: CASSLGGGQGALPQHF

abundance: -
j_gene: TRBJ2-2
d_gene: -
v_gene: TRBV27
CDR3nt: TGTGCCAGCAGTTTTCGGAACAGCTTGGACGGGGAGCTGTTTTTT
CDR3aa: CASSFRNSLDGELFF

abundance: -
j_gene: TRBJ2-7
d_gene: TRBD1
v_gene: TRBV19
CDR3nt: TGTGCCAGTAGCGGACAGGGGGCTCCCAATTACGAGCAGTACTTC
CDR3aa: CASSGQGAPNYEQYF

abundance: -
j_gene: TRBJ2-1
d_gene: -
v_gene: TRBV10-3
CDR3nt: TGTGCCATCACCGGAGATTCCTACAATGAGCAGTTCTTC
CDR3aa: CAITGDSYNEQFF

abundance: once
j_gene: TRBJ2-3
d_gene: TRBD2
v_gene: TRBV5-1
CDR3nt: TGCGCCAGCAGCGGTAGCGGGGGAGGCGCAGATACGCAGTATTTT
CDR3aa: CASSGSGGGADTQYF

abundance: -
j_gene: TRBJ2-5
d_gene: TRBD1
v_gene: TRBV7-2
CDR3nt: TGTGCCAGCAGCTTAGCTGGGACAGGGAAAGGGGAGACCCAGTACTTC
CDR3aa: CASSLAGTGKGETQYF

abundance: -
j_gene: TRBJ1-5
d_gene: -
v_gene: TRBV6-5
CDR3nt: TGTGCCAGCAGCCTCCTGGCAGATAGCAATCAGCCCCAGCATTTT
CDR3aa: CASSLLADSNQPQHF

abundance: -
j_gene: TRBJ1-1
d_gene: -
v_gene: TRBV30
CDR3nt: TGTGCCTGGCGGGGGGTGAGGACTGAAGCTTTCTTT
CDR3aa: CAWRGVRTEAFF

abundance: -
j_gene: TRBJ1-1
d_gene: -
v_gene: TRBV6-1
CDR3nt: TGTGCCAGCAGTGAGAGCGGGACGGCGACAATTCGGCCTGAAGCTTTCTTT
CDR3aa: CASSESGTATIRPEAFF

abundance: -
j_gene: TRBJ1-5
d_gene: TRBD1
v_gene: TRBV6-5
CDR3nt: TGTGCCAGCAGTTCGCCACAGGGGTTCGGAAATCAGCCCCAGCATTTT
CDR3aa: CASSSPQGFGNQPQHF

abundance: -
j_gene: TRBJ1-3
d_gene: -
v_gene: TRBV6-5
CDR3nt: TGTGCCAGCAGGACAGGTTATTCTGGAAACACCATATATTTT
CDR3aa: CASRTGYSGNTIYF

abundance: -
j_gene: TRBJ1-2
d_gene: -
v_gene: TRBV21-1
CDR3nt: TGTGCCAGCAGCACCACTACTGACAGGGGGCACTACTATGGCTACACCTTC
CDR3aa: CASSTTTDRGHYYGYTF